This entry features one T cell receptor beta chain sequence. Antigen specificity is unknown. The data belong to a study of persistence of HIV-infected CD4 T cells. Overlapping HIV-1 Gag 15-mer peptides at roughly 1 ug per peptide per mL were used. Sorted nonresponding memory CD4+ T cells were CD40L-negative, CD69-negative, CD45RO-high. This was the immunoSEQ version 4 assay in survey mode. The repertoire was sequenced with immunoSEQ multiplex PCR; TCRdb's copy has only in-frame clones and lacks some. The sample records about 36,000 clones, around 86% being singletons. Germline V lookup: CDR1 SEHNR, CDR2 FQNEAQ (reference sequence). CDR3 length: 12 amino acids. Trimming removed 4 bases at V and 6 bases at J, with 9 bases between.

This TCR was recovered from an adult with HIV. The donor label of this sample is uncertain. The genes are TRBV7-9 and TRBJ1-1; D is unresolved. Specimen: cultured CD4+ T cells from PBMCs, collected from a patient who received antiretroviral therapy. DNA for the CDR3: TGTGCCAGCAGCTCCGGGCGGGCTGAAGCTTTCTTT. Protein sequence: CASSSGRAEAFF. The full variable domain, rest sourced from reference TRBV7-9 and TRBJ1-1, is DTGVSQNPRHKITKRGQNVTFRCDPISEHNRLYWYRQTLGQGPEFLTYFQNEAQLEKSRLLSDRFSAERPKGSFSTLEIQRTEQGDSAMYLCASSSGRAEAFFGQGTRLTVV.